The 14 T cell receptor beta chains given below trace back to one sample, sequenced in a study of blood T cell repertoires in COVID-19. TCRdb's table, derived via immunoSEQ multiplex PCR, lists solely in-frame clones and lacks some. The sample has approximately 190,000 clones, roughly 84% seen once. The material sequenced was PBMCs or T cells enriched from blood (not recorded which). The receptor source for this set is a man in his forties or fifties who had recovered from COVID-19.

This chain uses TRBV19 with TRBJ1-1, with 7 bases lining up with TRBD1. Per the germline V gene, CDR1 is LNHDA and CDR2 is SQIVND (reference sequence). Trimming cost V 2 bases and J 1 base; bases outside gene matches: 4. The CDR3 is 15 residues long. CDR3 nucleotide sequence: TGTGCCAGTAGTATATTGAACAGGGGGAACACTGAAGCTTTCTTT. Its protein is CASSILNRGNTEAFF. Filled out from reference TRBV19 and TRBJ1-1, the complete variable domain reads DGGITQSPKYLFRKEGQNVTLSCEQNLNHDAMYWYRQDPGQGLRLIYYSQIVNDFQKGDIAEGYSVSREKKESFPLTVTSAQKNPTAFYLCASSILNRGNTEAFFGQGTRLTVV.

DNA for the CDR3: TGTGCCAGCAGCTTGATGGATCGAGGGAATCGTGAAAAACTGTTTTTT. Translation gives CASSLMDRGNREKLFF. The V gene is TRBV5-5, the J gene TRBJ1-4, with D unresolved. Per germline, CDR1 SGHKS and CDR2 YYEKEE (reference sequence). CDR3 size: 16 residues. The germline V and J ends were trimmed by 1 base and 7 bases, with 17 bases remaining between them.

The chain combines TRBV18 with TRBJ1-5, with a weak D call TRBD1 (5 bases). From germline, CDR1 is KGHSH and CDR2 LQKENI. Trimming stripped 1 base from V and 2 bases from J, with 9 bases between. The CDR3 has 15 residues. As DNA, the CDR3 is TGTGCCAGCTCACCACAGGGGATTGGCAATCAGCCCCAGCATTTT. It encodes CASSPQGIGNQPQHF.

V is TRBV4-1 and J is TRBJ1-1, with 9 positions matching TRBD1. CDR3 length equals 17 residues. V was pared by 0 bases and J by 5 bases, with 10 bases of the junction left unmatched. In germline, CDR1 is MGHRA, CDR2 YSYEKL. CDR3: CASSQERGNRGRTEAFF. CDR3 in DNA: TGCGCCAGCAGCCAAGAGAGAGGGAACAGGGGGCGTACTGAAGCTTTCTTT.

This clone was seen once. This chain uses TRBV18 with TRBJ1-1, with D unresolved. Germline V CDR1 and CDR2: KGHSH, LQKENI. Trimming removed 6 bases at V and 1 base at J, with 15 bases between. The CDR3 loop spans 15 amino acids. CDR3 in amino acids: CASSLQASTNTEAFF. As DNA, the CDR3 is TGTGCCAGCTCTCTTCAGGCCTCCACGAACACTGAAGCTTTCTTT.

CDR3 protein: CATSLYVLSSGGEQYF. CDR3 bases: TGTGCCACATCCCTTTACGTACTATCTAGCGGCGGCGAGCAGTACTTC. The rearrangement joins TRBV19 to TRBJ2-7; 7 bases align to TRBD2. After removal of 10 bases from V and 6 bases from J, the junction contained 21 bases not matched to a gene. This CDR3 has 16 residues. In germline, CDR1 is LNHDA, CDR2 SQIVND (reference sequence). The full variable domain, completed using reference TRBV19 and TRBJ2-7, is DGGITQSPKYLFRKEGQNVTLSCEQNLNHDAMYWYRQDPGQGLRLIYYSQIVNDFQKGDIAEGYSVSREKKESFPLTVTSAQKNPTAFYLCATSLYVLSSGGEQYFGPGTRLTVT.

This clone came up once. Other nucleotide sequences in the sample specify the same CDR3. The chain is built from TRBV6-5 and TRBJ1-5, with D possibly TRBD1 on 6 matching bases. V lost 7 bases to trimming and J lost 4 bases, with 14 bases between them. In germline, CDR1 is MNHEY, CDR2 SVGAGI. The CDR3 sequence is 14 residues long. CDR3 loop: CASNPTGSNQPQHF. As DNA, the CDR3 is TGTGCCAGCAACCCGACAGGATCGAATCAGCCCCAGCATTTT.

This chain links TRBV7-9 with TRBJ1-2, with D possibly being TRBD1 (5 bases). The CDR3 length is 12 residues. Germline CDR1 SEHNR, CDR2 FQNEAQ (reference sequence). V was pared by 5 bases and J by 4 bases, with 8 bases between. CDR3 region: CASSTGPYGYTF. In DNA, the CDR3 is TGTGCCAGCAGCACAGGACCCTATGGCTACACCTTC.

The CDR3 sequence is CASSPRLRYGYTF. CDR3 DNA sequence: TGTGCCAGCAGCCCCAGGTTACGCTATGGCTACACCTTC. The chain recombines TRBV7-2 with TRBJ1-2; D not resolved. Trimming took 5 bases from V and 4 from J, leaving 11 bases between them. CDR1 is SGHTA and CDR2 is FQGNSA in the germline V gene. The CDR3 sequence is 13 residues long. Complete variable domain (other parts from reference TRBV7-2 and TRBJ1-2): GAGVSQSPSNKVTEKGKDVELRCDPISGHTALYWYRQSLGQGLEFLIYFQGNSAPDKSGLPSDRFSAERTGGSVSTLTIQRTQQEDSAVYLCASSPRLRYGYTFGSGTRLTVV.

This clone was recorded only once. The chain recombines TRBV4-1 with TRBJ2-3; 9 positions agree with TRBD1. Germline CDR1 is MGHRA and CDR2 is YSYEKL. With V trimmed by 4 bases and J by 6 bases, 17 bases remained unmatched. CDR3 length: 18 amino acids. CDR3 nucleotides: TGCGCCAGCAGCCCTCTACCTACAGGGGGCCGTGGGCGGGATACGCAGTATTTT. It translates to CASSPLPTGGRGRDTQYF.

This clone was found a few times. This chain connects TRBV7-6 to TRBJ2-5, with 8 bases fitting TRBD1. This CDR3 region has 15 residues. Germline CDR1 reads SGHVS; CDR2 reads FNYEAQ. The J segment lost 9 bases and the V segment lost 4 bases, leaving 13 bases of the junction unmatched. The CDR3 here is CASSYLKDRVDSQYF. CDR3 DNA: TGTGCCAGCAGCTACTTAAAGGACAGGGTAGACTCCCAGTACTTC.

The chain links TRBV5-6 to TRBJ2-5, with a tentative D call TRBD1 (5 bases). V shed 3 bases and J shed 0 bases, with 12 bases lying between them. CDR3 length equals 15 residues. CDR1 and CDR2 (germline): SGHDT, YYEEEE. Here the CDR3 DNA reads TGTGCCAGCAGCTCCCCGACAGAGTACCAAGAGACCCAGTACTTC. Encoded protein: CASSSPTEYQETQYF.

The chain uses TRBV13 and TRBJ1-2; maybe TRBD1 (5 bases). Germline-derived CDR1 and CDR2 are PRHDT and FYEKMQ (reference sequence). CDR3 length: 16 residues. The V gene lost 0 bases and the J gene lost 1 base, with 12 bases spanning the gap. In nucleotides, the CDR3 is TGTGCCAGCAGCTTAGGAGGTAGAAGGGGTAACTATGGCTACACCTTC. Translated: CASSLGGRRGNYGYTF.

The table lists this clone with a count of one. The chain carries TRBV3-1 (or the pseudogene TRBV3-2) and TRBJ1-1; D gene unclear. The V end was cut by 3 bases, the J end by 3 bases, with 14 bases between. The CDR3 spans 15 residues. Germline V CDR1 and CDR2: LGHDT, YNNKEL (reference sequence). The CDR3, as DNA: TGTGCCAGCAGCCAGCTCGCCGACGGGTACACTGAAGCTTTCTTT. It translates to CASSQLADGYTEAFF.